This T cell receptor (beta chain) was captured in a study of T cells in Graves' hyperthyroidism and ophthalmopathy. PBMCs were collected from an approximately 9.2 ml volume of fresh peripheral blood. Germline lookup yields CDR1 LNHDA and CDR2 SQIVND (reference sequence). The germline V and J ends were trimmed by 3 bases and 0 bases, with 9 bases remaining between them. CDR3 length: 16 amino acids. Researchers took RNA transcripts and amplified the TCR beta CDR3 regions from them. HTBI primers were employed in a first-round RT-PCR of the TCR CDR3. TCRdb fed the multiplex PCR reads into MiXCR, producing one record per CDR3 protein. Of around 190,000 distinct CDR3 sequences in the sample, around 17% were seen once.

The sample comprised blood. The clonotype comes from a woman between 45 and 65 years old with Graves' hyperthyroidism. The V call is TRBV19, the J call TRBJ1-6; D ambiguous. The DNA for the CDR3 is TGTGCCAGTAGTATCCCTGCGAGCTCCTATAATTCACCCCTCCACTTT. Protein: CASSIPASSYNSPLHF.